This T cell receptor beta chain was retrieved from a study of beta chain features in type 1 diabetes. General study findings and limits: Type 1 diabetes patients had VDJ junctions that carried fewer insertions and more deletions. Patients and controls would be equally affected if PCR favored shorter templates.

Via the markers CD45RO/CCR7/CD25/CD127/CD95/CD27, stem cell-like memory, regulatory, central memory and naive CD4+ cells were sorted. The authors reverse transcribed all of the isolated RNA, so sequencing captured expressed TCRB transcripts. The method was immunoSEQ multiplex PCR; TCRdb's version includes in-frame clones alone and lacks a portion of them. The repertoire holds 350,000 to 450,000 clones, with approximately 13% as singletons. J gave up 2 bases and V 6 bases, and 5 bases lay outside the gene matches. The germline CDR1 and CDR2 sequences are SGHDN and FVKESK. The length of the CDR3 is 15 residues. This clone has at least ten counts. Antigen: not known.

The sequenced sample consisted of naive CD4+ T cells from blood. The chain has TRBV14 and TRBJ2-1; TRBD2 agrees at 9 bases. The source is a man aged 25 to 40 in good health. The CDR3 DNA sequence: TGTGCCAGCAGTCGAATAGCGGGGGCCTACAATGAGCAGTTCTTC. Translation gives CASSRIAGAYNEQFF.